This TCR beta chain was profiled in a study of molecular identifiers for immune sequencing clone quantification (dated by TCRdb to the late 2010s). Background for the entire study: In a replicate experiment, RNA from roughly 21,000 or 96,000 naive CD8 T cells was split into five aliquots, four of which were sequenced. The study was a methods study using CD8 T cells to benchmark molecular-identifier clustering-based TCR repertoire sequencing (MIDCIRS) and TCR RNA copy counting.

What the work shows at the level of the full study, not this receptor alone: Highly expanded clone sizes could be underestimated if identical TCR molecules share a barcode. Spiked-in Jurkat TCR RNA (approximately eleven copies' worth), which is not part of the donor repertoire, was contained in the naive libraries. When barcode sub-clustering was left out, chimeric consensus sequences inflated TCR diversity, with chimeras reaching as high as 47%. Modeling gave about 3 recovered TCR RNA copies per cell versus 8 to 10 by digital PCR, implying approximately 30% capture efficiency. Even against a background of about a million naive CD8 T cells, spiked-in Jurkat TCR RNA amounting to a single cell's worth was reported to be detectable. Clones above 20 RNA copies held over 99% of molecules in CMV-specific effector cells but under 1% in naive cells.

Looking up the germline V gene (reference sequence) yields CDR1 WNHNN and CDR2 SYGVQD. CDR3 length: 14 amino acids, cysteine to phenylalanine. Left in the record is the CDR3 DNA by itself, 42 bases read in frame from the first base. Trimming at the junction amounts to 4 bases on V and 3 bases on J, and the germline ends lie 10 bases apart. Regarding this clonotype: The target of this receptor is not known. There are no base qualities to consult, and no much larger clone falls within one base.

Libraries of naive CD8 T cells were built from around 18,000 to 910,000 sorted cells, with 10%, 30% or 50% of the purified RNA used. On a BD FACSAria II, naive CD8 T cells were FACS-sorted as CD8+CD4-CCR7+CD45RA+ and collected into RLT Plus buffer. Detection sensitivity was tested by spiking Jurkat RNA equal to roughly nine TCR copies' worth into samples containing roughly 17,000-1,100,000 naive CD8 T cells. CD8 T cells were enriched using RosetteSep CD8+ T Cell Enrichment Cocktail and Ficoll-Paque, and the enriched cells then underwent ACK red cell lysis. The library was built by means of PCR. Instrument used: Illumina HiSeq 4000. Preparation of bulk TCR libraries followed a previously described approach, with the TCR primers listed in Table S5. Total RNA was purified with the Qiagen AllPrep DNA/RNA kit. Before analysis, reads from multiple sequencing runs of the same library were pooled. In the original analysis: Reads were retained only if their TCR constant sequence matched exactly, and those retained reads were trimmed to 150 nt and grouped according to their 12-nt molecular barcodes. Reads in each barcode group were sub-clustered using a 15% Levenshtein threshold, and a quality-weighted consensus sequence was built for each RNA molecule. Non-functional sequences were filtered out, along with any lower-count sequence sitting one edit away from another sequence. Barcode sub-clusters with fewer than 20% of the maximum read count were removed, based on fitting two negative binomial distributions. The public reads were reanalyzed by TCRdb: fastp trimming at Q25, MiXCR alignment, in-frame beta chains only. Entries that share a CDR3 protein sequence are merged under the most common genes and DNA. None of the V and J calls come from the authors' own analysis; TCRdb made them. Present in this sample are 550,000 to 750,000 distinct CDR3 sequences, about 20% of which were seen just once. Jointly, the top ten make up around 0.9% of the sample.

The specimen sequenced was naive CD8+ T cells from blood, with Jurkat cell RNA spiked in. The cell subset or site label of this sample denotes: FACS-sorted CD8+CD4-CCR7+CD45RA+ naive T cells. Recombination joined TRBV10-1 with TRBJ1-5, and perhaps TRBD1 as D gene, on 5 matching bases. The sequence derives from a human donor in good health. Some libraries in this study had Jurkat cell RNA spiked in. The base sequence is TGCGCCAGCAGTGTCGCCGGACACAATCAGCCCCAGCATTTT. The translation is CASSVAGHNQPQHF.